A selection of T cell receptor beta chains follows, all from one sample in a study of blood T cell repertoires in COVID-19. The method was immunoSEQ multiplex PCR; TCRdb's version includes in-frame clones alone and lacks a portion of them. The repertoire consists of more than 110,000 clones, with approximately 86% occurring once and the leading ten covering under 6%. Sequences were obtained from peripheral blood. The receptor source for this set is a human donor in a cohort sampled during active COVID-19. The CDR3 runs from the conserved cysteine through the conserved F or W. Each record gives: CDR3 protein, CDR3 DNA, V gene, D gene, J gene. D genes are given only for firm matches.

CASSESGTSGYNEQFF,TGTGCCAGCAGTGAATCCGGGACTAGCGGTTACAATGAGCAGTTCTTC,TRBV2,TRBD2,TRBJ2-1
CASSGGQVLSGANVLTF,TGTGCCAGTAGTGGGGGACAAGTTCTCTCTGGGGCCAACGTCCTGACTTTC,TRBV19,-,TRBJ2-6
CASSLRRGSYEQYF,TGTGCCAGCAGTTTACGGAGGGGCTCATACGAGCAGTACTTC,TRBV27,-,TRBJ2-7
CASSRGPDEKLFF,TGTGCCAGCTCACGAGGCCCCGATGAAAAACTGTTTTTT,TRBV18,-,TRBJ1-4
CASSLPAGSSYEQYF,TGTGCCAGCAGTTTGCCAGCGGGGAGCTCCTACGAGCAGTACTTC,TRBV28,TRBD2,TRBJ2-7
CASSPETGLGYGYTF,TGTGCCAGCAGCCCAGAGACAGGGCTTGGCTATGGCTACACCTTC,TRBV28,TRBD1,TRBJ1-2
CASSQTPYNEQFF,TGTGCCAGCAGCCAAACTCCCTACAATGAGCAGTTCTTC,TRBV16,-,TRBJ2-1
CASSVQMNTEAFF,TGTGCCAGCAGTGTCCAGATGAACACTGAAGCTTTCTTT,TRBV6-4,-,TRBJ1-1
CASSPSGGGAFDTEAFF,TGTGCCAGCAGCCCCTCGGGGGGGGGCGCATTTGACACTGAAGCTTTCTTT,TRBV5-6,-,TRBJ1-1
CASRGLAGVRTGELFF,TGTGCCAGCAGGGGACTAGCGGGAGTACGGACCGGGGAGCTGTTTTTT,TRBV7-2,TRBD2,TRBJ2-2
CACGRPVYGQFF,TGTGCATGTGGGAGGCCAGTTTATGGGCAGTTCTTC,TRBV6-5,-,TRBJ2-1
CASSQVVSPREQYF,TGCGCCAGCAGCCAAGTGGTTTCGCCTAGGGAGCAGTACTTC,TRBV4-1,-,TRBJ2-7
CASRSLQGSTGELFF,TGTGCCAGCAGGTCCCTCCAGGGGAGCACCGGGGAGCTGTTTTTT,TRBV6-5,-,TRBJ2-2
CAHSRDWVRELFF,TGTGCCCACAGCCGAGACTGGGTGCGGGAGCTGTTTTTT,TRBV6-2/TRBV6-3,-,TRBJ2-2
CASSSTSYNEQFF,TGTGCCAGCAGCTCCACAAGCTACAATGAGCAGTTCTTC,TRBV11-2,-,TRBJ2-1
CVSSMLGQAALHF,TGTGTCAGTAGTATGTTGGGACAGGCGGCCCTCCACTTT,TRBV19,TRBD1,TRBJ1-6
CASSDSLEINTDTQYF,TGTGCCAGCAGTGACTCGCTAGAGATCAACACAGATACGCAGTATTTT,TRBV6-4,-,TRBJ2-3
CATSTTRDGTGETQYF,TGTGCCACCAGCACTACCCGTGACGGGACAGGGGAGACCCAGTACTTC,TRBV15,TRBD1,TRBJ2-5
CASTPIGGSSYEQYF,TGTGCCAGCACCCCAATCGGGGGTTCTTCCTACGAGCAGTACTTC,TRBV6-5,-,TRBJ2-7
CASSRGPDTQYF,TGTGCCAGCAGCCGTGGGCCAGATACGCAGTATTTT,TRBV7-9,-,TRBJ2-3
CASSPPGRVDYGYTF,TGTGCCAGCAGCCCTCCAGGGAGGGTAGACTATGGCTACACCTTC,TRBV7-8,-,TRBJ1-2
CASSYSGDGYTF,TGTGCCAGCAGTTACTCAGGGGATGGCTACACCTTC,TRBV6-5,-,TRBJ1-2
CASSLDRYSGNTIYF,TGTGCCAGCAGCTTAGACAGATACTCTGGAAACACCATATATTTT,TRBV11-2,-,TRBJ1-3
CASSLRGGFTDTQYF,TGTGCCAGCAGCTTAAGGGGGGGGTTCACAGATACGCAGTATTTT,TRBV11-2,-,TRBJ2-3
CASSSQGNSGNTIYF,TGCGCCAGCAGCTCACAGGGGAACTCTGGAAACACCATATATTTT,TRBV4-1,TRBD1,TRBJ1-3
CAIRASSGGAIDTQYF,TGTGCCATCAGAGCCTCTAGCGGGGGGGCGATAGATACGCAGTATTTT,TRBV10-3,TRBD2,TRBJ2-3
CASSSYNEQFF,TGCGCCAGCAGCTCGTACAATGAGCAGTTCTTC,TRBV5-1,-,TRBJ2-1
CASSLTQGNSPLHF,TGCGCCAGCAGCTTGACACAGGGGAATTCACCCCTCCACTTT,TRBV5-1,TRBD1,TRBJ1-6
CASSTSGKLGYNEQFF,TGTGCCAGCAGCACTAGCGGGAAGCTCGGTTACAATGAGCAGTTCTTC,TRBV12-1,-,TRBJ2-1